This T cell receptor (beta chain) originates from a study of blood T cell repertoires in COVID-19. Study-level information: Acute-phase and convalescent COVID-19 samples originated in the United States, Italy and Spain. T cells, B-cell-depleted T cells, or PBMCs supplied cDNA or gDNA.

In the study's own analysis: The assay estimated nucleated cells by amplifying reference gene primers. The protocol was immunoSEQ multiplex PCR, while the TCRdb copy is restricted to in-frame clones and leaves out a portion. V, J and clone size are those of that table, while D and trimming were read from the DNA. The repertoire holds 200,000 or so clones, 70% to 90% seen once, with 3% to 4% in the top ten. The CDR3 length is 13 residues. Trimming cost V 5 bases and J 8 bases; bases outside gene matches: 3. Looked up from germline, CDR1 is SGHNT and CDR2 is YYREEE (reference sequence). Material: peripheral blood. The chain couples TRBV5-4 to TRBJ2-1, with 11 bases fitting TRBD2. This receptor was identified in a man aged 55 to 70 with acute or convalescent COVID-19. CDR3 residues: CASSLAGGYEQFF. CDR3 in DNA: TGTGCCAGCAGTTTAGCGGGAGGGTATGAGCAGTTCTTC. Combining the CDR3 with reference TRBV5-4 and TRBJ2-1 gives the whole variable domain ETGVTQSPTHLIKTRGQQVTLRCSSQSGHNTVSWYQQALGQGPQFIFQYYREEENGRGNFPPRFSGLQFPNYSSELNVNALELDDSALYLCASSLAGGYEQFFGPGTRLTVL.